This TCR beta chain was sequenced in a study of PD-1 blockade in classical Hodgkin lymphoma. As for the study in general: Patients were treated with nivolumab at 3 mg/kg, and this was given intravenously every 2 weeks. Study-level points and caveats: Unlike CD8+ TCR diversity, which did not rise significantly by C4D1, CD4+ TCR diversity did.

Only a few counts were recorded for this clone. The antigen remains undetermined. The data were produced by immunoSEQ multiplex PCR, yet TCRdb's version contains in-frame clones alone and is incomplete. The sample holds several thousand clones; around 66% are singletons and the top ten take more than 45%. Time point meaning: cycle 4 day 1 (C4D1), after more than five weeks of nivolumab. Relapses following autologous stem cell transplantation were seen in all patients, with brentuximab vedotin exposure varying. Thawed PBMCs were subjected to magnetic negative selection, which yielded isolated CD8+ T cells. Unmatched junction bases numbered 4, after V lost 4 bases and J lost 3 bases. The V gene's germline CDR1 is SGHTA and CDR2 FQGNSA. This CDR3 has 15 residues.

The gene calls are TRBV7-2 and TRBJ2-3, with TRBD2 matching over 10 bases. The TCR originated in a human donor with classical Hodgkin lymphoma. The sample here was CD8+ T cells from blood, taken before the fourth cycle of nivolumab. The CDR3 loop is CASSSWTSGTDTQYF. In DNA form, the CDR3 reads TGTGCCAGCAGCTCTTGGACTAGCGGTACAGATACGCAGTATTTT.